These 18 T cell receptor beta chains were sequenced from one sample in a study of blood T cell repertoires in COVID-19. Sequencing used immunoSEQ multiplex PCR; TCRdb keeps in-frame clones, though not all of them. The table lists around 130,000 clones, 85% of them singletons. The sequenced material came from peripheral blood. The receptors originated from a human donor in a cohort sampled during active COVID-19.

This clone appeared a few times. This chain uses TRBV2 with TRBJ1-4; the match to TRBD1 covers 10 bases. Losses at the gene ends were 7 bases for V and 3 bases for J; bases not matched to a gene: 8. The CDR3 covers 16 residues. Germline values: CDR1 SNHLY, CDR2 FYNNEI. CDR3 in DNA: TGTGCCAGCACCCGGGACAGGGGTTCACCTAATGAAAAACTGTTTTTT. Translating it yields CASTRDRGSPNEKLFF.

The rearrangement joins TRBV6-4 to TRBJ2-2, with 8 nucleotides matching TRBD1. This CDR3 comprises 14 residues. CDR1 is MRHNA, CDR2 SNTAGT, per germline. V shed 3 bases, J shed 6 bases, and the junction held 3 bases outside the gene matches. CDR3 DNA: TGTGCCAGCAGTGAACAGGGGGGATCCGGGGAGCTGTTTTTT. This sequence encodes CASSEQGGSGELFF.

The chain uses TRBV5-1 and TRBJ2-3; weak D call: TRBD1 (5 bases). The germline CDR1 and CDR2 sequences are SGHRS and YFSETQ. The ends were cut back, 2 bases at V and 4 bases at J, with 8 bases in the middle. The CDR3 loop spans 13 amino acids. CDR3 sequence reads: CASSFPGPDTQYF. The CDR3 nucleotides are TGCGCCAGCAGCTTCCCAGGGCCAGATACGCAGTATTTT.

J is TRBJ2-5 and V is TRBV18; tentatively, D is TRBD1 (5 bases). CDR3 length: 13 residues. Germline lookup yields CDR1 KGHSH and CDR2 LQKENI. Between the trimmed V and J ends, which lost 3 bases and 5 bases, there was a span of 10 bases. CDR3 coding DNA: TGTGCCAGCTCACCCAACCCAGGGGAGACCCAGTACTTC. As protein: CASSPNPGETQYF.

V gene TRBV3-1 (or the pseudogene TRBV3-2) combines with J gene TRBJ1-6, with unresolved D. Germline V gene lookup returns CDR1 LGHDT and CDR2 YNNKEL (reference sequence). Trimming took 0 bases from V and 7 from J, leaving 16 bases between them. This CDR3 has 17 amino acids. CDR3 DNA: TGTGCCAGCAGCCAAGATTCTGGCGGACTGATCAATTCACCCCTCCACTTT. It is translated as CASSQDSGGLINSPLHF.

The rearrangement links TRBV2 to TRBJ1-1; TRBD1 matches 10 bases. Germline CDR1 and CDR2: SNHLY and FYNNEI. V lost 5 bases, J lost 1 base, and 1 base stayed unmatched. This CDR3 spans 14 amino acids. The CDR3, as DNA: TGTGCCAGCAGTCGACAGGGGGCGAACACTGAAGCTTTCTTT. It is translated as CASSRQGANTEAFF.

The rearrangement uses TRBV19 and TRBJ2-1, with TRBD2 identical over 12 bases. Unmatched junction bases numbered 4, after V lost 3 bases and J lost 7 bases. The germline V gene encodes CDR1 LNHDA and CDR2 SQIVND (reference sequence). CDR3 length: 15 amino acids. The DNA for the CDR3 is TGTGCCAGTAGTATGGGGACTAGCGGGTCAAATGAGCAGTTCTTC. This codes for CASSMGTSGSNEQFF.

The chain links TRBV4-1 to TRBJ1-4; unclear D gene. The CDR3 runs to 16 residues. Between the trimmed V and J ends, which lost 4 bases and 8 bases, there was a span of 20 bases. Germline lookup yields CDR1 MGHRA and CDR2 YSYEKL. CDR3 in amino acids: CASSPSGGNSGEKLFF. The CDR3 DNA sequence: TGCGCCAGCAGCCCAAGTGGTGGCAATAGCGGCGAAAAACTGTTTTTT.

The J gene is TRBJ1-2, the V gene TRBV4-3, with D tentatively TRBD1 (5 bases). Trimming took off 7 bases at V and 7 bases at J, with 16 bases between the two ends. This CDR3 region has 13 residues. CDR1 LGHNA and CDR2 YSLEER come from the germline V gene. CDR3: CASIRGGAGGYTF. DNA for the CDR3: TGCGCCAGCATCCGTGGAGGGGCGGGTGGCTACACCTTC.

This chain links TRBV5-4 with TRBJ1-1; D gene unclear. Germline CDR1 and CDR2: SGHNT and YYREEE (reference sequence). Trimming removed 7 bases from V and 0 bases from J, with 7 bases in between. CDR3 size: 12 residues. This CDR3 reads CASAGVNTEAFF. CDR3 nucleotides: TGTGCCAGCGCCGGAGTGAACACTGAAGCTTTCTTT.

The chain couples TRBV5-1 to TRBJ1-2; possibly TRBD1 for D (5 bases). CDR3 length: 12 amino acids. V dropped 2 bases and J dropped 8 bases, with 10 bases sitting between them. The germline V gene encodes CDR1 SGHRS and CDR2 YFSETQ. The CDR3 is CASSLFTGGYTF. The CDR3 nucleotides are TGCGCCAGCAGCTTATTTACAGGAGGCTACACCTTC.

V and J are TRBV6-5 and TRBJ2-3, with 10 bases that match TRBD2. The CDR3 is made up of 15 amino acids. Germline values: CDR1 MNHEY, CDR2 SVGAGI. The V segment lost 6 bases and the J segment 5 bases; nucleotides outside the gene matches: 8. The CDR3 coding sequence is TGTGCCAGCAGCCTGACTAGCGGGTTAGGAGATACGCAGTATTTT. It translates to CASSLTSGLGDTQYF.

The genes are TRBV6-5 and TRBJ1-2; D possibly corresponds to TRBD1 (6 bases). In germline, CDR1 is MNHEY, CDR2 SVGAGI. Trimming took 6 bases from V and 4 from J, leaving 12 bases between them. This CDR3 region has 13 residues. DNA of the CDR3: TGTGCCAGCAGCAGACAGGCCCGCTATGGCTACACCTTC. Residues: CASSRQARYGYTF.

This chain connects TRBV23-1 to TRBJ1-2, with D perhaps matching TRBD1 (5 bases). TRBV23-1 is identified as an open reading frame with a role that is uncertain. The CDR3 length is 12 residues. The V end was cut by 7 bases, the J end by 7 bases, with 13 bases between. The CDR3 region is CASTPRRGGYTF. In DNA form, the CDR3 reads TGCGCCAGCACCCCACGGAGGGGTGGCTACACCTTC.

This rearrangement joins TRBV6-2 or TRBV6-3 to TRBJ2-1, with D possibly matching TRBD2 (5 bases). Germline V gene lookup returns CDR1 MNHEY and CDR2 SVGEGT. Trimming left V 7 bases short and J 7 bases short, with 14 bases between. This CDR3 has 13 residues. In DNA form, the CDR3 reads TGTGCCAGCACCCCGGACTCTGGGAATGAGCAGTTCTTC. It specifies CASTPDSGNEQFF.

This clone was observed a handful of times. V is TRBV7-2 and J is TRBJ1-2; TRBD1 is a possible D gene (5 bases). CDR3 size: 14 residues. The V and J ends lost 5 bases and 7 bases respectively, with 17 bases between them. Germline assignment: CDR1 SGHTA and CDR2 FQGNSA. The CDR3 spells CASSNSPRGGGYTF. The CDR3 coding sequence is TGTGCCAGCAGCAACAGCCCGCGGGGGGGTGGCTACACCTTC.

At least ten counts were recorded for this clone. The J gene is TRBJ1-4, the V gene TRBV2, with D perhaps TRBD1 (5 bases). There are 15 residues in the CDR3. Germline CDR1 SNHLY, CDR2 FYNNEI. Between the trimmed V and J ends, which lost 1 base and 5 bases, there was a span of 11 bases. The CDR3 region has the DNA TGTGCCAGCAGTGAAGTACTTCCAGGGAATGAAAAACTGTTTTTT. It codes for CASSEVLPGNEKLFF.

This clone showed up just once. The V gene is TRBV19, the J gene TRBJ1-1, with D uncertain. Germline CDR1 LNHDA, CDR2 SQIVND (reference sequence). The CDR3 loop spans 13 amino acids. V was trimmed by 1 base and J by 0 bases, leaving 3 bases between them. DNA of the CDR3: TGTGCCAGTAGTATAGTTATGAACACTGAAGCTTTCTTT. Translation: CASSIVMNTEAFF.